A selection of T cell receptor beta chains follows, all from one sample in a study of blood T cell repertoires in COVID-19. Sequencing was performed with immunoSEQ multiplex PCR; in TCRdb, only in-frame clones are kept and a portion is missing. This sample carries about 68,000 clones, roughly nine tenths of them seen once, and the ten largest clones take just over 2.5%. Sequencing was done on a sample of peripheral blood. Receptors were obtained from a man aged 50 or older with COVID-19, enrolled during active disease. Each CDR3 is given without its conserved first and last residue. Not all rows give a size; the values are once, few, many and, for expanded clones, a class.

v_call	clone_size	j_call	cdr3_aa
TRBV5-4	.	TRBJ2-6	ASSLNGGLGANVLT
TRBV15	.	TRBJ2-5	ATSRDRGQKQETQY
TRBV4-2	.	TRBJ1-1	ASSQVQRDTEAF
TRBV6-2/TRBV6-3	.	TRBJ2-5	ASSYGTSGNQETQY
TRBV4-3	few	TRBJ1-1	ASSQGQGDTEAF
TRBV10-3	.	TRBJ2-3	ATTADGGGSGTDTQY
TRBV7-9	.	TRBJ1-1	ASSSAGLTEAF
TRBV5-4	.	TRBJ1-1	ASSGTGGWNTEAF
TRBV30	.	TRBJ1-6	AWSVGRLDSPLH
TRBV28	.	TRBJ1-1	ASSPWVQDTEAF
TRBV5-1	.	TRBJ2-1	ASSWGGVINEQF
TRBV28	.	TRBJ1-4	ASSPPPGQANEKLF
TRBV27	.	TRBJ2-5	ASSLSREETQY
TRBV29-1	once	TRBJ1-4	SARTGTNEKLF
TRBV30	.	TRBJ1-5	AWSGQGGQPQH
TRBV2	.	TRBJ2-1	ASSSGRGNEQF
TRBV18	.	TRBJ1-5	ASSPKDRAGQPQH
TRBV28	.	TRBJ2-7	ASSPGQGYEQY
TRBV2	once	TRBJ2-7	ASSEFFGGRAAEEQY
TRBV7-2	.	TRBJ1-5	ASSQTGVVAQPQH
TRBV5-1	.	TRBJ2-7	ASSLRGRAYEQY
TRBV27	.	TRBJ1-5	ASSAYRGNYQPQH
TRBV7-3	.	TRBJ2-3	ASTPSGGLLDTQY
TRBV5-4	.	TRBJ2-2	ASSLGGPRIPGELF
TRBV6-5	.	TRBJ1-1	ASSLSQGRGTEAF
TRBV2	.	TRBJ1-2	ASSFTGGYGYT
TRBV5-1	.	TRBJ2-5	ASSPGLAGERETQY
TRBV7-9	.	TRBJ2-1	ASNSRGTGRRNEQF
TRBV4-2	.	TRBJ2-3	ASSQRPPSHPRQY
TRBV6-2/TRBV6-3	.	TRBJ2-7	ASSGMREQY
TRBV9	.	TRBJ2-3	ASSFTREDPDTQY
TRBV28	.	TRBJ2-1	ASSRGGWSEYNEQF
TRBV19	.	TRBJ1-3	ASSLGQGAGNTIY
TRBV7-2	.	TRBJ1-5	ASSLERLQPQH
TRBV29-1	once	TRBJ2-7	SVASGTSYEQY
TRBV30	.	TRBJ2-2	ACRDRVTGELF
TRBV11-2	once	TRBJ2-3	ASSSRLAGIQDTQY
TRBV5-1	.	TRBJ1-4	ASSRTGGEKLF
TRBV5-4	.	TRBJ2-7	ASSLGVTGAYEQY
TRBV5-1	.	TRBJ2-3	ASTTAGATTDTQY
TRBV6-5	.	TRBJ1-1	ASSQRGNTEAF
TRBV7-3	.	TRBJ2-5	ASSSQGGFQETQY
TRBV6-1	.	TRBJ1-5	ASSETPDSPYSNQPQH
TRBV5-5	.	TRBJ1-2	ASSLVGDGYT
TRBV5-4	.	TRBJ1-1	ASSLGAWGGVNEAF
TRBV4-3	.	TRBJ2-2	ASSQGLAITGELF
TRBV5-1	.	TRBJ1-1	ASSIYRGSTEAF
TRBV29-1	.	TRBJ2-5	STGQSFQETQY
TRBV19	.	TRBJ2-3	ASSGLASRADTQY
TRBV19	.	TRBJ1-5	ASSIYRGGNQPQH
TRBV7-8	.	TRBJ2-5	ASSSGTTQETQY
TRBV10-3	.	TRBJ2-6	AISQGTGANVLT
TRBV4-3	.	TRBJ2-7	ASAVARTGYEQY